The rows below give T cell receptor beta chains drawn from one sample of a study of regulatory T cells in long-lasting Graves disease. TCRdb re-derived calls from the multiplex PCR reads in MiXCR, one entry per CDR3 protein. The table includes roughly 560,000 distinct CDR3 sequences, around 16% detected once. These data also formed part of another study, on T cells in Graves' hyperthyroidism and ophthalmopathy.

The sample was peripheral blood mononuclear cells (PBMCs), taken at new diagnosis, from a patient treated with antithyroid drugs. The receptors here all came from a woman aged 40-60 years with Graves disease. The CDR3 runs from the conserved cysteine through the conserved F or W. Fields, in order: V gene, J gene, clone size, D gene, CDR3 protein, CDR3 DNA. The D gene is left open where the match is weak. Size values are once, few and many counts, or a class for expanded clones, and some rows have none.

>TRBV3-1|TRBJ1-5|.|.
CASSQVSGANQPQHF
TGTGCCAGCAGCCAAGTATCGGGGGCCAATCAGCCCCAGCATTTT
>TRBV7-2|TRBJ2-3|few|.
CASSLRLVFSDTQYF
TGTGCCAGCAGCTTGAGACTAGTTTTCTCAGATACGCAGTATTTT
>TRBV7-9|TRBJ1-3|.|.
CASSNPSSGNTIYF
TGTGCCAGCAGCAACCCCTCCTCTGGAAACACCATATATTTT
>TRBV2|TRBJ1-1|many|.
CASNIDVDTEAFF
TGTGCCAGCAATATTGATGTGGACACTGAAGCTTTCTTT
>TRBV6-1|TRBJ1-2|few|.
CASTSPRTASYYGYTF
TGTGCCAGCACCTCACCTCGGACAGCAAGTTACTATGGCTACACCTTC
>TRBV20-1|TRBJ2-2|.|.
CSAKWSGELFF
TGCAGTGCTAAGTGGAGCGGGGAGCTGTTTTTT
>TRBV12-3/TRBV12-4|TRBJ2-2|many|.
CASSLSGLLTGELFF
TGTGCCAGCAGCCTCAGCGGCCTTCTAACCGGGGAGCTGTTTTTT
>TRBV18|TRBJ2-4|many|.
CASSPGRIDIQYF
TGTGCCAGCTCACCGGGGCGGATAGACATTCAGTACTTC
>TRBV15|TRBJ2-2|few|.
CATSGWGSQGTGELFF
TGTGCCACCAGCGGATGGGGGAGTCAGGGCACCGGGGAGCTGTTTTTT
>TRBV11-1|TRBJ2-1|many|.
CASSLAAHNEQFF
TGTGCCAGCAGCTTAGCGGCTCACAATGAGCAGTTCTTC
>TRBV12-5|TRBJ2-2|.|.
CASGFVFMGNTGELFF
TGTGCTAGTGGTTTTGTTTTTATGGGGAACACCGGGGAGCTGTTTTTT
>TRBV12-3/TRBV12-4|TRBJ1-2|many|TRBD1
CASSSTGGLYGYTF
TGTGCCAGCAGTTCGACAGGGGGCCTCTATGGCTACACCTTC
>TRBV6-2/TRBV6-3|TRBJ2-1|.|TRBD2
CASSPTSGDARQFF
TGTGCCAGCAGTCCTACTAGCGGGGACGCAAGGCAGTTCTTC
>TRBV13|TRBJ1-4|.|.
CASSLGWQSINEKLFF
TGTGCCAGCAGCTTAGGGTGGCAGAGTATTAATGAAAAACTGTTTTTT
>TRBV12-3/TRBV12-4|TRBJ2-1|few|TRBD1
CASSGQGSYNEQFF
TGTGCCAGCAGCGGACAGGGCTCCTACAATGAGCAGTTCTTC
>TRBV4-1|TRBJ1-3|.|TRBD1
CASRDGTGPGNTIYF
TGCGCCAGCAGAGACGGGACAGGGCCCGGAAACACCATATATTTT
>TRBV4-1|TRBJ1-2|few|.
CASSQENPGANDGYTF
TGCGCCAGCAGCCAAGAGAACCCGGGAGCGAATGATGGCTACACCTTC
>TRBV6-1|TRBJ2-7|.|.
CASLTPQGREQYF
TGTGCCAGCTTAACCCCACAGGGCCGCGAGCAGTACTTC
>TRBV29-1|TRBJ2-5|few|.
CSVVAGTGETQYF
TGCAGCGTTGTGGCTGGTACTGGGGAGACCCAGTACTTC
>TRBV19|TRBJ2-7|once|TRBD2
CASSLTSGVGEQYF
TGTGCCAGCTCTCTGACTAGCGGGGTGGGCGAGCAGTACTTC
>TRBV5-1|TRBJ2-3|.|.
CASRSGTLAYDGGAQYF
TGCGCCAGCAGGTCCGGGACCTTAGCTTATGACGGGGGAGCGCAGTATTTT
>TRBV4-2|TRBJ1-2|many|TRBD1
CASSQEEGAYGYTF
TGTGCCAGCAGCCAAGAGGAGGGGGCCTATGGCTACACCTTC
>TRBV28|TRBJ2-7|many|TRBD1
CASSTGTGGTGEQYF
TGTGCCAGCAGCACAGGGACAGGGGGGACGGGGGAGCAGTACTTC
>TRBV11-2|TRBJ2-7|many|TRBD2
CASSPLAGGLDEQYF
TGTGCCAGCAGCCCACTAGCGGGGGGGCTGGACGAGCAGTACTTC
>TRBV9|TRBJ2-3|many|TRBD2
CASNSGGRDTQYF
TGTGCCAGCAACTCGGGGGGGAGAGATACGCAGTATTTT
>TRBV6-4|TRBJ2-3|many|TRBD2
CASSYVLGLADRTDTQYF
TGTGCCAGCAGTTACGTTTTGGGACTAGCGGACCGCACAGATACGCAGTATTTT
>TRBV5-1|TRBJ2-7|.|.
CASSLVGIAYEQYF
TGCGCCAGCAGCTTGGTGGGGATTGCCTACGAGCAGTACTTC
>TRBV11-2|TRBJ2-5|many|TRBD1
CASSLEPGGKTQYF
TGTGCCAGCAGCTTAGAACCAGGGGGAAAGACCCAGTACTTC
>TRBV7-6|TRBJ2-1|.|TRBD2
CASSLTPPRGGADEQFF
TGTGCCAGCAGCTTAACCCCCCCCCGCGGGGGGGCGGATGAGCAGTTCTTC
>TRBV3-1|TRBJ2-3|many|TRBD1
CASSLRQGLLTDTQYF
TGTGCCAGCAGCCTACGACAGGGCCTACTCACAGATACGCAGTATTTT
>TRBV6-2/TRBV6-3|TRBJ1-3|.|.
CASSRTEADTIYF
TGTGCCAGCAGTCGGACAGAGGCGGACACCATATATTTT
>TRBV12-5|TRBJ2-4|.|TRBD2
CASVPAGGPENIQYF
TGTGCTAGTGTTCCAGCGGGGGGGCCGGAAAACATTCAGTACTTC
>TRBV4-2|TRBJ1-1|.|.
CASNQGGAPAEAFF
TGTGCCAGCAACCAAGGGGGGGCTCCGGCCGAAGCTTTCTTT
>TRBV7-9|TRBJ2-1|many|.
CASSSPLLDNEQFF
TGTGCCAGCAGCTCTCCCCTGCTCGACAATGAGCAGTTCTTC
>TRBV18|TRBJ2-3|many|TRBD1
CASSPRQGANTQYF
TGTGCCAGCTCACCACGGCAGGGGGCCAATACGCAGTATTTT
>TRBV4-1|TRBJ1-2|many|.
CASSQEARSTTRNYGYTF
TGCGCCAGCAGCCAAGAGGCAAGATCCACTACCCGGAACTATGGCTACACCTTC
>TRBV12-3/TRBV12-4|TRBJ1-1|few|.
CASSPRLMNTEAFF
TGTGCCAGCAGCCCTCGGCTAATGAACACTGAAGCTTTCTTT
>TRBV19|TRBJ2-7|few|TRBD2
CASNEAGGPYEQYF
TGTGCCAGTAACGAAGCGGGGGGCCCCTACGAGCAGTACTTC
>TRBV5-1|TRBJ2-2|.|.
CASSLRVANTGELFF
TGCGCCAGCAGCTTGAGGGTCGCGAACACCGGGGAGCTGTTTTTT
>TRBV19|TRBJ1-1|few|TRBD1
CASSITGVGNTEAFF
TGTGCCAGTAGTATCACAGGGGTAGGAAACACTGAAGCTTTCTTT
>TRBV6-1|TRBJ2-1|few|TRBD2
CASSKRTSGGGSYNEQFF
TGTGCCAGCAGTAAACGGACTAGCGGGGGCGGTTCCTACAATGAGCAGTTCTTC
>TRBV7-8|TRBJ1-4|few|.
CASSRDGLMEKLFF
TGTGCCAGCAGTCGAGACGGCTTAATGGAAAAACTGTTTTTT
>TRBV7-9|TRBJ2-5|many|.
CASSLQATQETQYF
TGTGCCAGCAGCTTACAAGCGACCCAAGAGACCCAGTACTTC
>TRBV5-1|TRBJ2-5|many|.
CASSLALGRETQYF
TGCGCCAGCAGCTTGGCACTAGGGAGAGAGACCCAGTACTTC
>TRBV7-2|TRBJ1-3|few|TRBD1
CASSLVGQGAGNTIYF
TGTGCCAGCAGCTTAGTCGGACAGGGGGCTGGAAACACCATATATTTT
>TRBV29-1|TRBJ1-1|many|.
CSVGEWAGLNTEAFF
TGCAGCGTTGGCGAATGGGCAGGATTGAACACTGAAGCTTTCTTT